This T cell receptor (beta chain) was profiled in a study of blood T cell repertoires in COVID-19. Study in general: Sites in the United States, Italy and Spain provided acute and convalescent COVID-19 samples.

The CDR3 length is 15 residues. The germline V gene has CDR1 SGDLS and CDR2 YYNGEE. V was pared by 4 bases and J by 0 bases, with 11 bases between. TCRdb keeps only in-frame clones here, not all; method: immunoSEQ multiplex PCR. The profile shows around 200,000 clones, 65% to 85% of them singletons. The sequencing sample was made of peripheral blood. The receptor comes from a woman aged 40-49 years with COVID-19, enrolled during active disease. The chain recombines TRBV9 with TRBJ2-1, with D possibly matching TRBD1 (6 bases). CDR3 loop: CASSRDTGSYNEQFF. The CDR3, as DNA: TGTGCCAGCAGCCGGGACACCGGCTCCTACAATGAGCAGTTCTTC.